The source of this TCR beta chain is a study of T cell responses to AZD1222 COVID-19 vaccine. Study-wide background: Analysis merged second doses at about 4 or about 12 weeks.

Measured with immunoSEQ multiplex PCR; TCRdb has only the in-frame clones, and not every one. This sample has about 130,000 clones, with around 84% found just once. With respect to this clone: Its antigen is as yet unknown.

Findings of the study overall: Mostly white British, mostly female donors; authors suggested clonal diversity may be underestimated. The study sampled repertoires only after the peak T cell response.

There are 16 residues in the CDR3. V shed 0 bases and J shed 0 bases, with 10 bases lying between them. CDR1 and CDR2 from the germline V gene are SGHRS and YFSETQ. The sequenced sample was peripheral blood, obtained on day 0 of AZD1222 vaccination. The source is an adult in good health. The V and J genes are TRBV5-1 and TRBJ1-3; no definite D call. In DNA, the CDR3 is TGCGCCAGCAGCTTGGAGGGCCCAGTCTCTGGAAACACCATATATTTT. Translation: CASSLEGPVSGNTIYF. The full variable domain, rest sourced from reference TRBV5-1 and TRBJ1-3, is KAGVTQTPRYLIKTRGQQVTLSCSPISGHRSVSWYQQTPGQGLQFLFEYFSETQRNKGNFPGRFSGRQFSNSRSEMNVSTLELGDSALYLCASSLEGPVSGNTIYFGEGSWLTVV.